The 6 T cell receptor beta chains below come from one sample, sequenced in a study of post-analysis software for immune sequencing data. Study findings and constraints: In patients, about 5 TRBV segments were more frequent than in controls, with TRBV5-6, TRBV5-1 and TRBV20-1 among them.

Their specific antigens are unknown. TCR beta libraries were prepared from cDNA with unique molecular identifiers. TCRdb recomputed calls from the PCR reads with MiXCR, one row per CDR3 protein. The table has about 460,000 distinct CDR3 sequences, under 55% seen once. Input material: blood. These receptors came from a girl aged 5 to 17 with multiple sclerosis.

V and J are TRBV3-1 and TRBJ2-7; possibly TRBD2 for D (6 bases). CDR1 LGHDT and CDR2 YNNKEL come from the germline V gene (reference sequence). The CDR3 sequence is 15 residues long. With 3 bases removed from V and 4 bases from J, the gap between germline ends came to 16 bases. The CDR3 DNA reads as TGTGCCAGCAGCCAGCTCCGGGAGAAGGTATACGAGCAGTACTTC. This encodes CASSQLREKVYEQYF.

This chain joins TRBV5-4 and TRBJ2-7; D might be TRBD1 or TRBD2, each matching 5 bases. The CDR3 is 15 amino acids. V lost 2 bases, J lost 1 base, and 13 bases lay in between. In germline, CDR1 is SGHNT, CDR2 YYREEE (reference sequence). The CDR3 loop reads CASSLIGTESYEQYF. CDR3 nucleotides: TGTGCCAGCAGCTTAATCGGGACCGAATCCTACGAGCAGTACTTC.

The rearrangement uses TRBV9 and TRBJ2-7; 10 positions match TRBD1. The CDR3 spans 18 residues. Germline V gene sequence: CDR1 SGDLS, CDR2 YYNGEE. The junction had 10 bases not matched to a gene; V was cut back by 0 bases and J by 1 base. The CDR3 nucleotides read TGTGCCAGCAGCGTAGACGAAGAGGGGACAGGGGTTTCCTACGAGCAGTACTTC. It yields the protein CASSVDEEGTGVSYEQYF. The whole variable domain, remainder taken from reference TRBV9 and TRBJ2-7, is DSGVTQTPKHLITATGQRVTLRCSPRSGDLSVYWYQQSLDQGLQFLIQYYNGEERAKGNILERFSAQQFPDLHSELNLSSLELGDSALYFCASSVDEEGTGVSYEQYFGPGTRLTVT.

The rearrangement uses TRBV18 and TRBJ2-2; D is ambiguous. Trimming removed 3 bases from V and 0 bases from J, with 11 bases in between. The CDR3 spans 16 residues. CDR1 is KGHSH, CDR2 LQKENI, per germline. CDR3 amino acids: CASSPRLESNTGELFF. The CDR3 DNA reads TGTGCCAGCTCACCTAGACTGGAATCGAACACCGGGGAGCTGTTTTTT.

The chain uses TRBV27 and TRBJ2-5; possibly TRBD1 for D (6 bases). CDR1 and CDR2 (germline): MNHEY, SMNVEV (reference sequence). V lost 5 bases, J lost 1 base, and 11 bases lay in between. The CDR3 runs 14 residues. The CDR3 reads CASSQRDIQETQYF. CDR3 in DNA: TGTGCCAGCAGTCAGAGGGACATCCAAGAGACCCAGTACTTC.

There are a few counts of this clonotype. It may be a read error: a sequence one base away is much more abundant. This sequence joins TRBV6-6 and TRBJ2-7; TRBD2 agrees at 9 bases. The CDR3 totals 14 residues. The V segment lost 2 bases and the J segment 3 bases; nucleotides outside the gene matches: 2. From germline, CDR1 is MNHNY and CDR2 SVGAGI (reference sequence). CDR3 sequence reads: CASSYGREGYEQYF. As DNA, the CDR3 is TGTGCCAGCAGTTACGGGCGGGAGGGCTACGAGCAGTACTTC.